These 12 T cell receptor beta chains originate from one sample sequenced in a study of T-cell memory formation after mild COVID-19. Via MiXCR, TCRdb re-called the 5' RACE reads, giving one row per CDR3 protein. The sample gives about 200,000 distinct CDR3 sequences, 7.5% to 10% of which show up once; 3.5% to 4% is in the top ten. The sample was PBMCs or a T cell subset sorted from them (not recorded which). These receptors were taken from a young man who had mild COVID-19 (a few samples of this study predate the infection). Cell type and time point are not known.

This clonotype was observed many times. The CDR3 loop reads CASCQGPIDTQYF. The CDR3 nucleotides read TGTGCCAGCTGTCAGGGGCCTATAGATACGCAGTATTTT. The rearrangement joins TRBV7-2 to TRBJ2-3; a possible D gene is TRBD1 (6 bases). The CDR3 sequence is 13 residues long. V lost 8 bases and J lost 5, with 14 bases in between. Germline V gene lookup returns CDR1 SGHTA and CDR2 FQGNSA.

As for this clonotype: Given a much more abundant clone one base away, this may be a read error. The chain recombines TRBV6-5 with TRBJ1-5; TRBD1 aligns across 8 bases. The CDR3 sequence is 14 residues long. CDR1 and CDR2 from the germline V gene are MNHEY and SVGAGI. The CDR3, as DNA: TGTGCCATCAGTCGGACAGGGAGCAATCAGCCCCAGCATTTT. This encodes CAISRTGSNQPQHF.

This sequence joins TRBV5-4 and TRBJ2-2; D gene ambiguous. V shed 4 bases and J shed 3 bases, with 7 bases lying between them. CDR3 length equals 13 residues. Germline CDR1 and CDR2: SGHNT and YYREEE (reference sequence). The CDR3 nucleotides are TGTGCCAGCAGCCCAGTGGACACCGGGGAGCTGTTTTTT. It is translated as CASSPVDTGELFF.

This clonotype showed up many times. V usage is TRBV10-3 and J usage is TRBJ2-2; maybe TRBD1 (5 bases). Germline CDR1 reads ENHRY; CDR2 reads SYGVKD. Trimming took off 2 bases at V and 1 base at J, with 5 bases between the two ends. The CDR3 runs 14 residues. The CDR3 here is CAISEGQNTGELFF. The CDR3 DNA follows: TGTGCCATCAGTGAGGGACAGAACACCGGGGAGCTGTTTTTT.

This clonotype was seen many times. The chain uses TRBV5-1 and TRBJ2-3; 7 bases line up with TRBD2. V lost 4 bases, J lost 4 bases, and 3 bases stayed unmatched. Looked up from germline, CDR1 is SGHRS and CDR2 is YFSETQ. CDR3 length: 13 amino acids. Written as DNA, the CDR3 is TGCGCCAGCAGCGGGGGGAGGGCAGATACGCAGTATTTT. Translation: CASSGGRADTQYF.

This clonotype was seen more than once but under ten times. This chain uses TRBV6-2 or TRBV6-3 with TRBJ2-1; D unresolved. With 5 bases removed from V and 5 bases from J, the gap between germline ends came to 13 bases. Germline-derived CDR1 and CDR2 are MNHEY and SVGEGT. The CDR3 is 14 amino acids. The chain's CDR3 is CASSLTGIDNEQFF. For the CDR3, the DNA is TGTGCCAGCAGTCTAACGGGTATCGACAATGAGCAGTTCTTC.

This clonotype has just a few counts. CDR3 sequence reads: CSVGYSTDTQYF. In DNA form, the CDR3 reads TGCAGCGTTGGGTATTCCACAGATACGCAGTATTTT. The chain joins TRBV29-1 to TRBJ2-3; D uncertain. The germline CDR1 and CDR2 sequences are SQVTM and ANQGSEA. The CDR3 extends over 12 amino acids. Trimming removed 4 bases at V and 2 bases at J, with 7 bases between.

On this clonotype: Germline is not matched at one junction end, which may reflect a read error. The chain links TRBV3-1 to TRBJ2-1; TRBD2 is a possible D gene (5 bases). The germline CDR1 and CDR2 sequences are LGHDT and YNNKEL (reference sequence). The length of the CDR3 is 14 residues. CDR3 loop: CASSQDIPGRHWLF. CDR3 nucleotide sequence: TGTGCCAGCAGCCAAGATATCCCTGGGAGACACTGGCTCTTC.

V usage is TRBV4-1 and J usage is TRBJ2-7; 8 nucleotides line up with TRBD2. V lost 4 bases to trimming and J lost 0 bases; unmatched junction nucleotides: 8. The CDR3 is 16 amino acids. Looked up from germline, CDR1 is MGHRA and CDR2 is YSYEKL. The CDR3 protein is CASSPLAGLSSYEQYV. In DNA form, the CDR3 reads TGCGCCAGCAGCCCTTTAGCGGGGTTAAGCTCCTACGAGCAGTACGTC.

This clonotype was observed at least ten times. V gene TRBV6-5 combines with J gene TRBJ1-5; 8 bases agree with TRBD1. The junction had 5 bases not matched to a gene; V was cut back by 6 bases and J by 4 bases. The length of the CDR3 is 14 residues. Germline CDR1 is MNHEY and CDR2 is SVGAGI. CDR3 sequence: CASSWTGINQPQHF. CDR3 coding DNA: TGTGCCAGCAGCTGGACAGGGATTAATCAGCCCCAGCATTTT.

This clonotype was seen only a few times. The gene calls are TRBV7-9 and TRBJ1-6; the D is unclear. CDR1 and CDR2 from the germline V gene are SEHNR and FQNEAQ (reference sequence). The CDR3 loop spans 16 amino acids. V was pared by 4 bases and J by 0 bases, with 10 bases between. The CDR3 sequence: CASSSVGGSYNSPLHF. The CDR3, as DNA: TGTGCCAGCAGCTCCGTCGGTGGCTCCTATAATTCACCCCTCCACTTT.

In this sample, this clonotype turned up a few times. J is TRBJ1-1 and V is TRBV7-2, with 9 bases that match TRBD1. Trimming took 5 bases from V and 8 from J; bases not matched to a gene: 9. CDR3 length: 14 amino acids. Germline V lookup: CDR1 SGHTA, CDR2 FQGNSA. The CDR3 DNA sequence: TGTGCCAGCAGCCACACTCCCGGGACAGGGGAAGCTTTCTTT. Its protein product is CASSHTPGTGEAFF.